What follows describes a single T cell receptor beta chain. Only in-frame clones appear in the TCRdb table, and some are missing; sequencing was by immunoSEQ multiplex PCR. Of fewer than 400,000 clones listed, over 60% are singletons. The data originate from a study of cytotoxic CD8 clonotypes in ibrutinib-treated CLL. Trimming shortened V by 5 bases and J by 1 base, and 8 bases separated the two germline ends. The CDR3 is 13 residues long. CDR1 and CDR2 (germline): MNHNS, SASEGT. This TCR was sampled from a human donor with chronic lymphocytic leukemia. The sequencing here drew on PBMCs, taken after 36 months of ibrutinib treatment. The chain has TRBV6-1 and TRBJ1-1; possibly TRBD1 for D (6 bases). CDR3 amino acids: CASSMTGNTEAFF. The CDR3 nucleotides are TGTGCCAGCAGTATGACAGGGAACACTGAAGCTTTCTTT.